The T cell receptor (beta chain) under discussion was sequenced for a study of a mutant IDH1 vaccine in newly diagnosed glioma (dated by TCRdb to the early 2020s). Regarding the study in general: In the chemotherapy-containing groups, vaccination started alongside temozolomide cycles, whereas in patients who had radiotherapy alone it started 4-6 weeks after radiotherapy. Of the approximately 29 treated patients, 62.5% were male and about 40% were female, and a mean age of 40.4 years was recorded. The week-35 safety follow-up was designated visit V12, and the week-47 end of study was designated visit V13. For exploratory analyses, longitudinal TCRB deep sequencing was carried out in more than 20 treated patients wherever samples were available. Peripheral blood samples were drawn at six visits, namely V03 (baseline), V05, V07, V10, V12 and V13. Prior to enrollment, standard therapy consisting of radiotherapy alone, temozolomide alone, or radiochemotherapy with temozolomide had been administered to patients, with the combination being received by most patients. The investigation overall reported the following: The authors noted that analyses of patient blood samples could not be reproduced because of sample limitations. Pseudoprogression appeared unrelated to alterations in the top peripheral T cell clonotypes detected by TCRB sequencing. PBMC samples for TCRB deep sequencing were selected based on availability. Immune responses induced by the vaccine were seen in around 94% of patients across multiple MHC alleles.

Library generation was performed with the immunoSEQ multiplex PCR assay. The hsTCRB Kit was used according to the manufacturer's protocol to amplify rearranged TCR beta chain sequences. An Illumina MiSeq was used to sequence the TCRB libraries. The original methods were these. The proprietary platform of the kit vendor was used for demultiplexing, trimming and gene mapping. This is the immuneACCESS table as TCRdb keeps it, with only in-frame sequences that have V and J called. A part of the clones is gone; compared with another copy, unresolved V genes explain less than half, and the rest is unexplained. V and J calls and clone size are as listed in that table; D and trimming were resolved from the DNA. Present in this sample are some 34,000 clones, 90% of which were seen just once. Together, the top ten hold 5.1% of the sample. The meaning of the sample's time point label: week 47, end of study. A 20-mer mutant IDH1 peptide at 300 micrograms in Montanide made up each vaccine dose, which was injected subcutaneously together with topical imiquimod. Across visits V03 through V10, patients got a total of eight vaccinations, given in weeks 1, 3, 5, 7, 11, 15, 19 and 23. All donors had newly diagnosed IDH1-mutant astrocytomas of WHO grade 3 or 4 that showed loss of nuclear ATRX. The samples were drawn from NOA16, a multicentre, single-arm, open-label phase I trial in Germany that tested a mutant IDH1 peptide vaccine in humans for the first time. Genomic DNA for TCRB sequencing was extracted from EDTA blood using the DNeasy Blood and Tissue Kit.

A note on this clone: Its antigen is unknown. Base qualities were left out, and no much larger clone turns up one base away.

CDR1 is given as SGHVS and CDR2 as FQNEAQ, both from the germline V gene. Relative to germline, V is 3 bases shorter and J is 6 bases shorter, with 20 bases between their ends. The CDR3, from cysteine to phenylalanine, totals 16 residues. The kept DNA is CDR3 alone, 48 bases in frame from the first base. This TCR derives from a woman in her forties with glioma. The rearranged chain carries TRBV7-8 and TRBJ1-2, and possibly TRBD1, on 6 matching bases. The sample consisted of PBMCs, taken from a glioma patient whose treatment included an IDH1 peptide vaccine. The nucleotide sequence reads TGTGCCAGCAGCTTGCGGACAGCGTTCATGTTGGATGGCTACACCTTC. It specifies CASSLRTAFMLDGYTF.